These 13 T cell receptor beta chains came from one sample sequenced in a study of blood T cell repertoires in COVID-19. The method was immunoSEQ multiplex PCR; TCRdb's version includes in-frame clones alone and lacks a portion of them. Of about 170,000 clones detected, more than 75% appear once; the ten largest clones hold roughly 3.5%. Sequenced material: peripheral blood. All receptors derive from a man in his 70s with acute or convalescent COVID-19.

The chain combines TRBV19 with TRBJ2-5, with a possible D match to TRBD2 (6 bases). The germline V and J ends were trimmed by 5 bases and 5 bases, with 18 bases remaining between them. This CDR3 region has 15 residues. The V gene's germline CDR1 is LNHDA and CDR2 SQIVND (reference sequence). CDR3: CASSRSGPRGETQYF. The CDR3 DNA follows: TGTGCCAGTAGTCGCTCCGGACCGCGGGGCGAGACCCAGTACTTC.

This chain joins TRBV7-9 and TRBJ1-4; D ambiguous. The CDR3 is 14 residues long. V shed 5 bases and J shed 4 bases, with 11 bases lying between them. Germline CDR1 reads SEHNR; CDR2 reads FQNEAQ (reference sequence). The CDR3: CASSRYEGNEKLFF. The DNA of the CDR3 is TGTGCCAGCAGCCGATATGAGGGTAATGAAAAACTGTTTTTT.

The chain joins TRBV5-1 to TRBJ1-3; no reliable D call. Germline lookup yields CDR1 SGHRS and CDR2 YFSETQ. V was clipped by 0 bases and J by 0 bases, with 4 bases between them. This CDR3 contains 14 residues. The CDR3 reads CASSLDSSGNTIYF. CDR3 coding DNA: TGCGCCAGCAGCTTGGACAGCTCTGGAAACACCATATATTTT.

The J gene is TRBJ2-1, the V gene TRBV14; 7 positions match TRBD2. The length of the CDR3 is 15 residues. Germline CDR1 reads SGHDN; CDR2 reads FVKESK. J gave up 5 bases and V 2 bases, and 6 bases lay outside the gene matches. CDR3 protein: CASSQRGLTHNEQFF. CDR3 DNA: TGTGCCAGCAGCCAAAGGGGACTAACCCACAATGAGCAGTTCTTC.

This clone was observed once. The genes are TRBV7-2 and TRBJ2-3; TRBD2 is a possible D gene (5 bases). Germline loops: CDR1 SGHTA, CDR2 FQGNSA. V was pared by 0 bases and J by 2 bases, with 12 bases between. CDR3 length: 16 amino acids. CDR3 protein: CASSLAGSADTDTQYF. In nucleotides, the CDR3 is TGTGCCAGCAGCTTAGCGGGATCAGCGGACACAGATACGCAGTATTTT. The whole variable domain, remainder taken from reference TRBV7-2 and TRBJ2-3, is GAGVSQSPSNKVTEKGKDVELRCDPISGHTALYWYRQSLGQGLEFLIYFQGNSAPDKSGLPSDRFSAERTGGSVSTLTIQRTQQEDSAVYLCASSLAGSADTDTQYFGPGTRLTVL.

This chain uses TRBV19 with TRBJ2-1; D is unresolved. In germline, CDR1 is LNHDA, CDR2 SQIVND (reference sequence). V lost 3 bases and J lost 0, with 6 bases in between. The CDR3 length is 14 residues. The CDR3 protein is CASSIMSSYNEQFF. The CDR3, as DNA: TGTGCCAGTAGTATTATGAGCTCCTACAATGAGCAGTTCTTC.

V is TRBV7-2 and J is TRBJ1-6, with TRBD1 identical over 8 bases. The CDR3 sequence is 15 residues long. Per germline, CDR1 SGHTA and CDR2 FQGNSA. The trim removed 2 bases at V and 9 bases at J, leaving 6 bases unmatched. The CDR3 spells CASSLSRTGSSPLHF. The CDR3 region has the DNA TGTGCCAGCAGCTTATCCAGGACAGGGAGTTCACCCCTCCACTTT.

This clone appeared many times. V and J are TRBV18 and TRBJ1-1; a weak D match, TRBD1 (6 bases). Per the germline V gene, CDR1 is KGHSH and CDR2 is LQKENI. V gave up 3 bases and J gave up 3 bases, with 23 bases separating them. The CDR3 runs to 18 residues. The CDR3 loop is CASSPLRLTGRSDTEAFF. DNA for the CDR3: TGTGCCAGCTCACCCCTAAGATTGACAGGCCGGTCTGACACTGAAGCTTTCTTT. The full variable domain, in which reference TRBV18 and TRBJ1-1 provide the parts outside the CDR3, is NAGVMQNPRHLVRRRGQEARLRCSPMKGHSHVYWYRQLPEEGLKFMVYLQKENIIDESGMPKERFSAEFPKEGPSILRIQQVVRGDSAAYFCASSPLRLTGRSDTEAFFGQGTRLTVV.

This rearrangement joins TRBV19 to TRBJ2-3, with D possibly being TRBD2 (6 bases). The CDR3 has 13 amino acids. CDR1 is LNHDA and CDR2 is SQIVND in the germline V gene (reference sequence). Trimming stripped 7 bases from V and 5 bases from J, with 13 bases between. CDR3 sequence (DNA): TGTGCCAGTAATGGAGGGGCCGGAGATACGCAGTATTTT. Its translation: CASNGGAGDTQYF.

This clone came up once. The chain couples TRBV5-1 to TRBJ2-3, with D perhaps TRBD2 (6 bases). CDR3 length: 14 residues. The germline CDR1 and CDR2 sequences are SGHRS and YFSETQ. Trimming stripped 0 bases from V and 5 bases from J, with 10 bases between. The chain's CDR3 is CASSLAGTQDTQYF. CDR3 bases: TGCGCCAGCAGCTTGGCCGGGACTCAAGATACGCAGTATTTT.

The chain links TRBV10-3 to TRBJ2-3, with a weak D call TRBD2 (5 bases). The CDR3 extends over 15 amino acids. In germline, CDR1 is ENHRY, CDR2 SYGVKD. V lost 11 bases, J lost 3 bases, and 21 bases lay in between. The CDR3 region has the DNA TGTGCCTCCCAAAGCCAGGCGGGTGAGACAGATACGCAGTATTTT. Protein product: CASQSQAGETDTQYF.

The chain employs TRBV18 and TRBJ1-5; perhaps TRBD1 as D (5 bases). The germline V and J ends were trimmed by 3 bases and 2 bases, with 11 bases remaining between them. The CDR3 length is 15 residues. CDR1 and CDR2 from the germline V gene are KGHSH and LQKENI. Written as DNA, the CDR3 is TGTGCCAGCTCACCGGGGGGGGAAGGCAATCAGCCCCAGCATTTT. This encodes CASSPGGEGNQPQHF.

The V gene is TRBV29-1, the J gene TRBJ2-1, with 8 bases aligning to TRBD2. CDR3 length: 11 amino acids. The V gene end was trimmed by 4 bases and the J gene end by 10 bases; junction bases not matched to a gene: 3. The germline CDR1 and CDR2 sequences are SQVTM and ANQGSEA. This CDR3 reads CSVVKREEQFF. For the CDR3, the DNA is TGCAGCGTTGTGAAGCGGGAGGAGCAGTTCTTC.